There are a few counts of the clone carrying this T cell receptor (beta chain). Its cognate antigen is unknown. This CDR3 is 14 amino acids long. The germline V gene encodes CDR1 LNHDA and CDR2 SQIVND (reference sequence). The ends were cut back, 4 bases at V and 1 base at J, with 10 bases in the middle. Assay: immunoSEQ multiplex PCR; the TCRdb copy retains only in-frame clones and omits some. The sample comprises over 70,000 clones, roughly 90% of which are singletons, and 5.8% rests with the top ten. This sample was included in a study of T cell responses to AZD1222 COVID-19 vaccine. Looking at the study overall: Second-dose intervals near 4 or 12 weeks were combined.

Notes on the study in general: Two doses of AZD1222 preceded a rise in Spike-specific TCR breadth and depth. Vaccine-associated CD4 TCRs spanned spike, dominant at 160-218 and 743-854.

The J gene is TRBJ1-1, the V gene TRBV19, with D perhaps matching TRBD1 (5 bases). The sequenced sample was peripheral blood, obtained on day 0 of AZD1222 vaccination. This receptor was taken from an adult in good health. CDR3 protein: CASSKGQGNTEAFF. The CDR3 nucleotides are TGTGCCAGTAGTAAAGGGCAGGGGAACACTGAAGCTTTCTTT.